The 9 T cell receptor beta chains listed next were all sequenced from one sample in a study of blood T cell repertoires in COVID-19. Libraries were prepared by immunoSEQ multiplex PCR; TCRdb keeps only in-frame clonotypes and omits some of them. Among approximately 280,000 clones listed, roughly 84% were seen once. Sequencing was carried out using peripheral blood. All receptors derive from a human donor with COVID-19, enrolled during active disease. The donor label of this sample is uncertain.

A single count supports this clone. The CDR3 spells CASSLGLAGGVEETQYF. CDR3 bases: TGCGCCAGCAGCTTAGGTCTAGCGGGAGGGGTAGAAGAGACCCAGTACTTC. The chain carries TRBV5-1 and TRBJ2-5; 12 nucleotides agree with TRBD2. J was trimmed by 3 bases and V by 2 bases; bases with no gene match: 8. Germline V gene sequence: CDR1 SGHRS, CDR2 YFSETQ. CDR3 length: 17 amino acids. Using reference TRBV5-1 and TRBJ2-5 for the parts outside the CDR3, the full variable domain is KAGVTQTPRYLIKTRGQQVTLSCSPISGHRSVSWYQQTPGQGLQFLFEYFSETQRNKGNFPGRFSGRQFSNSRSEMNVSTLELGDSALYLCASSLGLAGGVEETQYFGPGTRLLVL.

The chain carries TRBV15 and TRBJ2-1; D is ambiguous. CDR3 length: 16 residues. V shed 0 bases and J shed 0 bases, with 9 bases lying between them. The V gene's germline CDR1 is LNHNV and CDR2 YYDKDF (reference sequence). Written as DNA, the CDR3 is TGTGCCACCAGCAGAGATCGCGAGAGCTCCTACAATGAGCAGTTCTTC. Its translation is CATSRDRESSYNEQFF.

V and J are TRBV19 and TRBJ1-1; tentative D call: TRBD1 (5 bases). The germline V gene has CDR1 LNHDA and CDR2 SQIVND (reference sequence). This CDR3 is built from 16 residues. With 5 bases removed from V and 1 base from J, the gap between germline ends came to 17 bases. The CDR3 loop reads CASSPQAGGGNTEAFF. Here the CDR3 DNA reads TGTGCCAGTAGTCCTCAGGCGGGGGGTGGGAACACTGAAGCTTTCTTT.

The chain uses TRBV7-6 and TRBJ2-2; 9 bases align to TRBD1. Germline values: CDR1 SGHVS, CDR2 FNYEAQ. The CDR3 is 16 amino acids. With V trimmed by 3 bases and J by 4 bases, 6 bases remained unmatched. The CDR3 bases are TGTGCCAGCAGCTTGGGACAGGGAGTTTCCACCGGGGAGCTGTTTTTT. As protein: CASSLGQGVSTGELFF.

The CDR3 nucleotides read TGTGCCAGCAGTGAGGGGACAGGGGATTCACCCCTCCACTTT. Its translation is CASSEGTGDSPLHF. The chain joins TRBV6-8 to TRBJ1-6; 10 bases map to TRBD1. V was clipped by 5 bases and J by 8 bases; unmatched bases: 3. This CDR3 contains 14 residues. From germline, CDR1 is MNHGY and CDR2 SAAAGT.

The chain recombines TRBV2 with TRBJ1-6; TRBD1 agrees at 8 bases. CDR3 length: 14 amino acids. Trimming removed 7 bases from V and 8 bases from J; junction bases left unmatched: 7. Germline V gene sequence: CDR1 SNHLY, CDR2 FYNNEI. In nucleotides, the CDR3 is TGTGCCAGCAAGGACAGGGAGGGGGATTCACCCCTCCACTTT. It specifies CASKDREGDSPLHF. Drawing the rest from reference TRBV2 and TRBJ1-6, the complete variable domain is EPEVTQTPSHQVTQMGQEVILRCVPISNHLYFYWYRQILGQKVEFLVSFYNNEISEKSEIFDDQFSVERPDGSNFTLKIRSTKLEDSAMYFCASKDREGDSPLHFGNGTRLTVT.

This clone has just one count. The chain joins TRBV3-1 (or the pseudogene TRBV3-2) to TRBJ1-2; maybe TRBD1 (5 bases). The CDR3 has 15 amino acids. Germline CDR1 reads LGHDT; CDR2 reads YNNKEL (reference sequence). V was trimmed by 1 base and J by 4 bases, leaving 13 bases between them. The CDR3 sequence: CASSQGRAESYGYTF. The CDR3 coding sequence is TGTGCCAGCAGCCAAGGCAGGGCCGAGAGCTATGGCTACACCTTC.

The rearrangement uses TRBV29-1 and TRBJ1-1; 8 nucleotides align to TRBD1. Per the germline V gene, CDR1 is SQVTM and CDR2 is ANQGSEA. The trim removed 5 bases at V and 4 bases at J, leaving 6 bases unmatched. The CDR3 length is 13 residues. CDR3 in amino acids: CSVTVTGGTEAFF. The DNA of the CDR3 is TGCAGCGTTACAGTCACAGGGGGCACTGAAGCTTTCTTT.

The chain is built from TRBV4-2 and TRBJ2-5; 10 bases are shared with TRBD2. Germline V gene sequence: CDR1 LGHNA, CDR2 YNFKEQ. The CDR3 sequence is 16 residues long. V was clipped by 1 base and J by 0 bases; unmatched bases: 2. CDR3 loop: CASSQGSGRDQETQYF. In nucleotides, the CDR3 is TGTGCCAGCAGCCAAGGGAGCGGGAGGGACCAAGAGACCCAGTACTTC.